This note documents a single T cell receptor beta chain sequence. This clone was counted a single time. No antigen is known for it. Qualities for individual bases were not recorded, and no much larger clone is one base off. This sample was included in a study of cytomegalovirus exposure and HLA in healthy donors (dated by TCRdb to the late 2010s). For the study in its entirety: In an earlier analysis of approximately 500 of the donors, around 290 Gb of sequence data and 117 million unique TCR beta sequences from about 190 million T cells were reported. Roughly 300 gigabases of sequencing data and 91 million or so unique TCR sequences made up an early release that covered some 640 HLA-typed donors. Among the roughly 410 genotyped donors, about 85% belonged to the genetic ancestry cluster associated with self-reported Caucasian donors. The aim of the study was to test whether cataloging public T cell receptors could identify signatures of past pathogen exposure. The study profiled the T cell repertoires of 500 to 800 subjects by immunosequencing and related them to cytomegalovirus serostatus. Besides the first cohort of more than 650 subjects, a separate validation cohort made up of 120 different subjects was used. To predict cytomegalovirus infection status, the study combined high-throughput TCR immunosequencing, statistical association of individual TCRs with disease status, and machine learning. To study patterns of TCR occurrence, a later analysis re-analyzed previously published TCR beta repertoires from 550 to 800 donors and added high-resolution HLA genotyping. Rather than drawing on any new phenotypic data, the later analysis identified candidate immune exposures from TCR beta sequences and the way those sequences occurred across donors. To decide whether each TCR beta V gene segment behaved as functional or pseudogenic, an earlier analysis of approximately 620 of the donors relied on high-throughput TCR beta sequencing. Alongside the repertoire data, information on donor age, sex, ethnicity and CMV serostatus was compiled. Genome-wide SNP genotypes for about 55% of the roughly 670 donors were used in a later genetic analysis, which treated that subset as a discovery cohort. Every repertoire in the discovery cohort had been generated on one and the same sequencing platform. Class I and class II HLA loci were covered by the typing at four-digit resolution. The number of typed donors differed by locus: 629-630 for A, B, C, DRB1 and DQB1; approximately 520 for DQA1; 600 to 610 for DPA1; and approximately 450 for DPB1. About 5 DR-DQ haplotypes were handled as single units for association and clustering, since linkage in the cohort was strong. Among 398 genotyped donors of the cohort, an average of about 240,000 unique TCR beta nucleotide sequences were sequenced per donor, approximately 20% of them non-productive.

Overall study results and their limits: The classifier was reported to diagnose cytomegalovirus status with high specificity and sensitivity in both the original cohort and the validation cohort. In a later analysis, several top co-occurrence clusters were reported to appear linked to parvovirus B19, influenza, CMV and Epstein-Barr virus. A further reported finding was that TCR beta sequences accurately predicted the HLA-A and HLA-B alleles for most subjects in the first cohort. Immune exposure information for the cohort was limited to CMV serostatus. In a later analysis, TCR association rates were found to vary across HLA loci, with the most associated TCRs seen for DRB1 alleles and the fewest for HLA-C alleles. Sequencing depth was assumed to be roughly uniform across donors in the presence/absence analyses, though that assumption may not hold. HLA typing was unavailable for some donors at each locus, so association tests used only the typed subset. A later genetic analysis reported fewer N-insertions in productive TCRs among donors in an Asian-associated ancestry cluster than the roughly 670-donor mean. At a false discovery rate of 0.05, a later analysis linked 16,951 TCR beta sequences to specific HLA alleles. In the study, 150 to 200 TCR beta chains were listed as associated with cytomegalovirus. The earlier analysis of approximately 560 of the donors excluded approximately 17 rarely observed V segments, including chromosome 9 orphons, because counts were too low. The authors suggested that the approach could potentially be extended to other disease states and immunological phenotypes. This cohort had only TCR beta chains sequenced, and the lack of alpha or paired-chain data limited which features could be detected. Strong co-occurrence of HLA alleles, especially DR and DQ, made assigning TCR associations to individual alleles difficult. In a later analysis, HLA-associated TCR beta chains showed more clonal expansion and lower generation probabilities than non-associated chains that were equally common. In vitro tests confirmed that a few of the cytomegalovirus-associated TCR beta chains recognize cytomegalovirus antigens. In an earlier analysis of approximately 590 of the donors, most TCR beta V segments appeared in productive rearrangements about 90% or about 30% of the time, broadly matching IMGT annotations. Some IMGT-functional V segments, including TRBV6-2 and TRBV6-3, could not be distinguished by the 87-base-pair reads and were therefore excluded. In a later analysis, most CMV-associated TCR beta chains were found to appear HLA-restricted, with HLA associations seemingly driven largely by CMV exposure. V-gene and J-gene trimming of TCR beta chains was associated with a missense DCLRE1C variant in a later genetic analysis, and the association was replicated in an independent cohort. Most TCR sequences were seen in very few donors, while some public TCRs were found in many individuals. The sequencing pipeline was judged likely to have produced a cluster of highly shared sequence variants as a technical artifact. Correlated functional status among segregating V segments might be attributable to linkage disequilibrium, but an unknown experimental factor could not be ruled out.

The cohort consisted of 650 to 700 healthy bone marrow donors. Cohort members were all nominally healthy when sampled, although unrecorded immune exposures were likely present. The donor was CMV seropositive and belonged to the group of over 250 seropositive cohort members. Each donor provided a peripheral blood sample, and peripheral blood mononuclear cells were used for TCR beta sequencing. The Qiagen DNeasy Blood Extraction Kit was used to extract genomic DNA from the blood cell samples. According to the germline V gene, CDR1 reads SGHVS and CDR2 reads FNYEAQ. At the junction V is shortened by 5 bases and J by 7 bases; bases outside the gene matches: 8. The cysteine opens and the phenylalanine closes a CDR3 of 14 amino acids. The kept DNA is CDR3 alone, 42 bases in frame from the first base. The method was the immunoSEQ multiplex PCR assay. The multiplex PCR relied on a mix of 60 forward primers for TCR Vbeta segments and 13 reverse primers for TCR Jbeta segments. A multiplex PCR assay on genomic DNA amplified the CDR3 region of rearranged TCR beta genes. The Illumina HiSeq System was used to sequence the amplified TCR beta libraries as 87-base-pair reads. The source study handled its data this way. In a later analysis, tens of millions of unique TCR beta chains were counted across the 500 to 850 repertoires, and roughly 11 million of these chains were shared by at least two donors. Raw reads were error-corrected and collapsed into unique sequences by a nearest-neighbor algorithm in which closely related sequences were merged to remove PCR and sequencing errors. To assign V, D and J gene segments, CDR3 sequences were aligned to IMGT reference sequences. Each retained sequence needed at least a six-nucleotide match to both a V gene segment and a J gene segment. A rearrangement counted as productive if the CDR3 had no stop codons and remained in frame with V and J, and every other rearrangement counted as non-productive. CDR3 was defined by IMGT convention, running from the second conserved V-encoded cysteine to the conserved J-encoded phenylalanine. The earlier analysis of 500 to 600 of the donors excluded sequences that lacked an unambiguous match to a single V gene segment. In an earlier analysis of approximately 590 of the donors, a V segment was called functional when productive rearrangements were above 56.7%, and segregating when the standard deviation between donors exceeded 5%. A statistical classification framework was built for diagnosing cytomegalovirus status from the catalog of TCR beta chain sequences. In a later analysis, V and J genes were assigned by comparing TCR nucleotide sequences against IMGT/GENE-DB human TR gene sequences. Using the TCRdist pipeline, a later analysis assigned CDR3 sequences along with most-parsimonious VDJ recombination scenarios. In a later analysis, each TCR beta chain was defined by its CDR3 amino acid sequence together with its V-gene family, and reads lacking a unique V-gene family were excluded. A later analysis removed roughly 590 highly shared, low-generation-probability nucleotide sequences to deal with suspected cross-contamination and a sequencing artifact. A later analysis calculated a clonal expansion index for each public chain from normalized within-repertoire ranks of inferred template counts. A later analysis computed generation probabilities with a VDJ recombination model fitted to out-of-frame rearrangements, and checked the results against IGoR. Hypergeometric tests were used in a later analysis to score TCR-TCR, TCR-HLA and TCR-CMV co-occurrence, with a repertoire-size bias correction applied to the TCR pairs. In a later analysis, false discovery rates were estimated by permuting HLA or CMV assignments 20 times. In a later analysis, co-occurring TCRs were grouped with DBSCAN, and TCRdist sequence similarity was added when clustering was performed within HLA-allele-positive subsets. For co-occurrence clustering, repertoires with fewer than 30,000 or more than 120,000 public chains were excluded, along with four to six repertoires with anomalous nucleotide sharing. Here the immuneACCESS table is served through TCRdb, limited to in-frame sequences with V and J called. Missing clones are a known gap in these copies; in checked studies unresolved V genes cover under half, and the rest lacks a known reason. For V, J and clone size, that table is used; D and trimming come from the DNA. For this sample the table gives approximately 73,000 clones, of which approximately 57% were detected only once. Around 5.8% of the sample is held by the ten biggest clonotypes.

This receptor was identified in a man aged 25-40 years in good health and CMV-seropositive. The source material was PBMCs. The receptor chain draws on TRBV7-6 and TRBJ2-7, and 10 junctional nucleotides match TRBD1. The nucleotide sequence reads TGTGCCAGCAGCCTTAAGGACAGGGGGACTGAGCAGTACTTC. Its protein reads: CASSLKDRGTEQYF.